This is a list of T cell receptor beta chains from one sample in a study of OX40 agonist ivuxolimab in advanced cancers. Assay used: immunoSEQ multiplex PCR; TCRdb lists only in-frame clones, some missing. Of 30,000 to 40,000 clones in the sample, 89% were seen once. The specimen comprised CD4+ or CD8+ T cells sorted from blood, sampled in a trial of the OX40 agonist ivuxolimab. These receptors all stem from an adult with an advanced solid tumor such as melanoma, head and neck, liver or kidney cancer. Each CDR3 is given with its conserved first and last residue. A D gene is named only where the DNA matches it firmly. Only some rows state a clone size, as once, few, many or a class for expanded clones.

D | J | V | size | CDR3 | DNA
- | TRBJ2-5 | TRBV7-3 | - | CASSLTSAGQETQYF | TGTGCCAGCAGCTTAACGTCGGCGGGACAAGAGACCCAGTACTTC
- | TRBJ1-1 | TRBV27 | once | CASSDLATEAFF | TGTGCCAGCTCCGATCTGGCTACTGAAGCTTTCTTT
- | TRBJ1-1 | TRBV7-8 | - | CASSLHEGWNTEAFF | TGTGCCAGCAGCCTACACGAGGGGTGGAACACTGAAGCTTTCTTT
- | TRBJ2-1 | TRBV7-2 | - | CASSLEGDFDNEQFF | TGTGCCAGCAGTTTGGAAGGGGATTTTGACAATGAGCAGTTCTTC
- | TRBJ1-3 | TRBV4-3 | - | CASSQDPFVSGNTIYF | TGCGCCAGCAGCCAAGATCCCTTCGTCTCTGGAAACACCATATATTTT
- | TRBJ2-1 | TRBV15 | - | CATSQGSSYNEQFF | TGTGCCACCAGCCAGGGTAGCTCCTACAATGAGCAGTTCTTC
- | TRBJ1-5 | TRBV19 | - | CASRRVVDGFNQPQHF | TGTGCCAGTAGGAGAGTTGTGGACGGATTCAATCAGCCCCAGCATTTT
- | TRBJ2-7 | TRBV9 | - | CASSVSAISEQYF | TGTGCCAGCAGCGTTAGTGCGATCTCCGAGCAGTACTTC
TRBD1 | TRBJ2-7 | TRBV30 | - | CAWHDREIYEQYF | TGTGCCTGGCATGACAGGGAAATCTACGAGCAGTACTTC
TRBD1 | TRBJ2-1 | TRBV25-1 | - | CASLGTGGLNEQFF | TGTGCCAGCCTTGGGACAGGGGGCCTCAATGAGCAGTTCTTC
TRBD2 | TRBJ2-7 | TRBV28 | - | CASSLSKPGTSGGKYIFEQYF | TGTGCCAGCAGTTTATCTAAACCCGGGACTAGCGGGGGGAAGTATATTTTCGAGCAGTACTTC
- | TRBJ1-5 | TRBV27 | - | CASSRGASNQPQHF | TGTGCCAGCAGCCGGGGGGCTAGCAATCAGCCCCAGCATTTT
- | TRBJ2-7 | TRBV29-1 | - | CSVLTGNYEQYF | TGCAGCGTTCTAACAGGGAACTACGAGCAGTACTTC
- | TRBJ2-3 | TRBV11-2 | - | CASSSLAISTDTQYF | TGTGCCAGCAGCTCGCTTGCCATAAGCACAGATACGCAGTATTTT
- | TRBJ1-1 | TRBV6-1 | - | CASFRGDGTEAFF | TGTGCCAGCTTTCGGGGAGATGGAACTGAAGCTTTCTTT
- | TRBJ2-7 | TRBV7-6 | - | CASSLVTSSYEQYF | TGTGCCAGCAGCTTAGTAACTAGCAGCTACGAGCAGTACTTC
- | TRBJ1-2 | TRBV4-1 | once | CASSQGTGDRYGYTF | TGCGCCAGCAGCCAAGGGACCGGGGATCGGTATGGCTACACCTTC
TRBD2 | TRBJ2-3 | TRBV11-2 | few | CASSPGLAGPSFTDTQYF | TGTGCCAGCAGCCCGGGACTAGCGGGACCTTCCTTCACAGATACGCAGTATTTT
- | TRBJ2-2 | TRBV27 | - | CASSLAGARGAGELFF | TGTGCCAGCAGTTTAGCGGGGGCCCGTGGGGCCGGGGAGCTGTTTTTT
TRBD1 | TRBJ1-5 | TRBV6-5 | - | CAARRGRGENQPQHF | TGTGCCGCCCGGAGGGGGCGGGGGGAGAATCAGCCCCAGCATTTT
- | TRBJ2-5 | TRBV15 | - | CATSRAGVAETQYF | TGTGCCACCAGCAGAGCCGGGGTGGCGGAGACCCAGTACTTC
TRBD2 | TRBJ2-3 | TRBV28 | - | CASSIPGQLSGGDTDTQYF | TGTGCCAGCAGTATTCCGGGACAACTAAGCGGGGGGGACACAGATACGCAGTATTTT
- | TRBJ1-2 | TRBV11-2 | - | CASSLGADGYTF | TGTGCCAGCAGCTTAGGAGCGGATGGCTACACCTTC
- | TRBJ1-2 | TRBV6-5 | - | CASSPSGGGYTF | TGTGCCAGCAGTCCCTCGGGAGGTGGCTACACCTTC
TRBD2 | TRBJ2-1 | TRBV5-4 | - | CASSGKTSGGAGINEQFF | TGTGCCAGCAGCGGGAAGACTAGCGGGGGGGCCGGGATCAATGAGCAGTTCTTC
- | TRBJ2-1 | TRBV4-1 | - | CASSQAGFRDPSYNEQFF | TGCGCCAGCAGCCAAGCGGGGTTCCGGGACCCATCCTACAATGAGCAGTTCTTC
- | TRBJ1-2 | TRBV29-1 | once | CSVIVGSYGYTF | TGCAGCGTTATAGTGGGTTCCTATGGCTACACCTTC
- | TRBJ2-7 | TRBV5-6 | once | CASSGRLYEQYF | TGTGCCAGCAGCGGTAGACTCTACGAGCAGTACTTC
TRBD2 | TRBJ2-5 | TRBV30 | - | CAWIRAGRRFQETQYF | TGTGCCTGGATCCGAGCGGGACGGAGATTCCAAGAGACCCAGTACTTC
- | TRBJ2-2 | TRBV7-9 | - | CASSFTENTGELFF | TGTGCCAGCAGCTTTACGGAGAACACCGGGGAGCTGTTTTTT
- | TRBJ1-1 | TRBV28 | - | CASSLVGQAFF | TGTGCCAGCAGTTTGGTCGGGCAAGCTTTCTTT
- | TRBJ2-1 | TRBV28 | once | CASGGIGGNEQFF | TGTGCCAGCGGGGGTATAGGGGGAAATGAGCAGTTCTTC
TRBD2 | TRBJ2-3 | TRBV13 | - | CASKERGVLGDTQYF | TGTGCCAGCAAGGAGCGGGGGGTTCTGGGAGATACGCAGTATTTT
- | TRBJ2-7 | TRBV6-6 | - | CASSYDRNGYEQYF | TGTGCCAGCAGTTATGATCGGAACGGCTACGAGCAGTACTTC
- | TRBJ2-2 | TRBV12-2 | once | CASRPRQGWCDTGELFF | TGTGCAAGTCGCCCTCGACAGGGTTGGTGCGACACCGGGGAGCTGTTTTTT
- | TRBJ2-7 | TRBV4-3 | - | CASSQGAGTYEQYF | TGCGCCAGCAGCCAAGGGGCCGGTACCTACGAGCAGTACTTC